The present entry profiles one TCR beta chain with its context. The antigen is undetermined. This entry comes from a study of beta chain features in type 1 diabetes. The study's findings and limits: Moderate yet significant TCRB CDR3 shortening was seen in Type 1 diabetes patients in all four CD4+ subsets. Compared with healthy donors, patients appeared to share more similar naive, central memory and regulatory TCRB repertoires. More deletions and fewer insertions at VDJ junctions were seen in type 1 diabetes patients.

There was one heparinised blood draw per donor, averaging roughly 100 mL. Expressed TCRB transcripts were sequenced, since all the RNA that had been isolated was reverse transcribed. Repertoires were generated with immunoSEQ multiplex PCR, while TCRdb's copy carries only in-frame clones and drops some. Of under 400,000 clones in the sample, roughly 13% were seen once. Trimming cost V 0 bases and J 3 bases; bases outside gene matches: 7. Looked up from germline, CDR1 is LNHNV and CDR2 is YYDKDF (reference sequence). CDR3 length: 18 amino acids. What was sequenced was naive CD4+ T cells from blood. The rearrangement joins TRBV15 to TRBJ2-7; 14 bases align to TRBD2. This TCR derives from a woman under 30 with type 1 diabetes. The CDR3 DNA reads TGTGCCACCAGCAGAGAATCGGGACTAGCGGGGGCCCGCTACGAGCAGTACTTC. This translates into CATSRESGLAGARYEQYF.